This T cell receptor (beta chain) was retrieved from a study of regulatory T cells in long-lasting Graves disease. As to this clonotype: Its antigen remains unidentified.

HTBI primers from iRepertoire and Arm-PCR of CDR3 regions yielded the TCR beta libraries. From the multiplex PCR reads, TCRdb called clonotypes with MiXCR, one entry per CDR3 protein. Among approximately 440,000 distinct CDR3 sequences listed, 23% were seen once. Time point: persistent/refractory GD, antithyroid drugs over 5 years with positive TRAb. PBMC RNA was the source of the TCR library. The CDR3 is 20 amino acids. Germline assignment: CDR1 MNHEY and CDR2 SVGAGI. The J segment lost 1 base and the V segment lost 0 bases, leaving 9 bases of the junction unmatched. General study points: Small sample size may have lowered accuracy.

The genes are TRBV6-5 and TRBJ2-2; TRBD1 aligns across 12 bases. The sample was peripheral blood mononuclear cells (PBMCs), taken when the disease was refractory, from a patient treated with antithyroid drugs. The source is a female donor with Graves disease. As DNA, the CDR3 is TGTGCCAGCAGTTACTCTCGGGACAGGGGGCTCGAGCGGAACACCGGGGAGCTGTTTTTT. The encoded protein is CASSYSRDRGLERNTGELFF.